The 31 T cell receptor beta chains in this list originate from one sample, sequenced in a study of T cell responses to AZD1222 COVID-19 vaccine. The repertoire was sequenced with immunoSEQ multiplex PCR; TCRdb's copy has only in-frame clones and lacks some. Of about 150,000 clones listed, approximately 85% are singletons. This sample comprised peripheral blood, obtained 28 days after the second dose of the MenACWY control vaccine. The receptors derive from an adult who received the MenACWY meningococcal vaccine as a control.

This chain links TRBV6-4 with TRBJ1-2; 8 nucleotides agree with TRBD1. The CDR3 is 15 amino acids. Trimming at V came to 2 bases and at J to 8 bases, leaving 10 bases not matched to a gene. Germline assignment: CDR1 MRHNA and CDR2 SNTAGT. CDR3 sequence (DNA): TGTGCCAGCAGTGACACTGACAGGGGAGTAGGGGGCTACACCTTC. It specifies CASSDTDRGVGGYTF.

This sequence joins TRBV6-5 and TRBJ1-5, with a tentative D call TRBD1 (5 bases). This CDR3 has 14 residues. V lost 6 bases and J lost 1, with 10 bases in between. Per the germline V gene, CDR1 is MNHEY and CDR2 is SVGAGI. The CDR3 is CASREGNSNQPQHF. The DNA of the CDR3 is TGTGCCAGCAGGGAGGGGAACAGCAATCAGCCCCAGCATTTT.

This clone was seen a single time. V is TRBV5-8 and J is TRBJ2-5; D gene uncertain. Germline CDR1 is SGHTS and CDR2 is YDEGEE. V was trimmed by 8 bases and J by 1 base, leaving 15 bases between them. The CDR3 covers 14 residues. The chain's CDR3 is CASSRFVSQETQYF. Written as DNA, the CDR3 is TGTGCCAGTTCCCGTTTCGTTAGCCAAGAGACCCAGTACTTC.

The chain is built from TRBV5-1 and TRBJ2-7; tentatively, D is TRBD1 (5 bases). Germline lookup yields CDR1 SGHRS and CDR2 YFSETQ. The CDR3 is 13 residues long. V lost 2 bases and J 3 bases, leaving 9 bases between the germline ends. CDR3 sequence: CASSLQDYYEQYF. CDR3 sequence (DNA): TGCGCCAGCAGCTTACAGGATTACTACGAGCAGTACTTC. The full variable domain, with the rest looked up from reference TRBV5-1 and TRBJ2-7, is KAGVTQTPRYLIKTRGQQVTLSCSPISGHRSVSWYQQTPGQGLQFLFEYFSETQRNKGNFPGRFSGRQFSNSRSEMNVSTLELGDSALYLCASSLQDYYEQYFGPGTRLTVT.

This chain uses TRBV6-5 with TRBJ1-2; D gene ambiguous. The V gene lost 5 bases and the J gene lost 3 bases, with 10 bases spanning the gap. The CDR3 consists of 13 residues. Germline values: CDR1 MNHEY, CDR2 SVGAGI. CDR3 sequence (DNA): TGTGCCAGCAGTCCCCTCGGCCACTATGGCTACACCTTC. Protein product: CASSPLGHYGYTF.

The chain couples TRBV28 to TRBJ1-2; 7 bases fit TRBD1. Germline lookup yields CDR1 MDHEN and CDR2 SYDVKM. This CDR3 contains 15 residues. The junction had 14 bases not matched to a gene; V was cut back by 6 bases and J by 7 bases. CDR3 region: CASRYADRTISGYTF. The CDR3, as DNA: TGTGCCAGCAGGTACGCGGACAGGACGATAAGTGGCTACACCTTC.

The V gene is TRBV25-1, the J gene TRBJ1-4; TRBD1 aligns across 7 bases. The V segment lost 3 bases and the J segment 6 bases; nucleotides outside the gene matches: 7. The CDR3 sequence is 15 residues long. Germline V lookup: CDR1 MGHDK, CDR2 SYGVNS. CDR3 bases: TGTGCCAGCAGTGACGTAGGGACAGTTGATGAAAAACTGTTTTTT. Translating gives CASSDVGTVDEKLFF.

This clone was seen only once. This chain uses TRBV6-2 or TRBV6-3 with TRBJ1-2; D remains ambiguous. Germline V lookup: CDR1 MNHEY, CDR2 SVGEGT. This CDR3 region has 15 residues. V was clipped by 2 bases and J by 4 bases, with 14 bases between them. CDR3 protein: CASSYVGSAFYGYTF. For the CDR3, the DNA is TGTGCCAGCAGTTACGTAGGCAGTGCCTTCTATGGCTACACCTTC.

Regarding this clone: Other DNA sequences in this specimen translate into the identical CDR3. V and J are TRBV5-1 and TRBJ2-5, with D tentatively TRBD1 or TRBD2 (6 bases each). The CDR3 has 14 residues. Germline V gene sequence: CDR1 SGHRS, CDR2 YFSETQ. V lost 0 bases and J 5 bases, leaving 11 bases between the germline ends. CDR3 sequence reads: CASSLAGAGETQYF. CDR3 DNA sequence: TGCGCCAGCAGCTTGGCGGGGGCCGGGGAGACCCAGTACTTC.

In DNA, the CDR3 is TGTGCTAGTGCAACCCCTTTGAGGTTGGGCACTGAAGCTTTCTTT. This gives the protein CASATPLRLGTEAFF. The genes are TRBV12-5 and TRBJ1-1; D gene unclear. From germline, CDR1 is LGHNT and CDR2 FRNRAP. The CDR3 consists of 15 residues. The germline V and J ends were trimmed by 7 bases and 4 bases, with 19 bases remaining between them.

In this sample, this clone turned up a few times. V usage is TRBV7-9 and J usage is TRBJ2-1; TRBD2 agrees at 11 bases. V dropped 7 bases and J dropped 2; count of bases not matched to a gene: 16. The CDR3 is made up of 19 amino acids. The germline gives CDR1 SEHNR, CDR2 FQNEAQ (reference sequence). CDR3 sequence: CASTQRELAGGSPYNEQFF. The DNA of the CDR3 is TGTGCCAGCACCCAACGGGAGCTAGCGGGAGGATCGCCCTACAATGAGCAGTTCTTC.

This chain links TRBV6-5 with TRBJ2-2; 8 bases line up with TRBD1. Trimming took 4 bases from V and 8 from J; bases not matched to a gene: 3. CDR1 and CDR2 from the germline V gene are MNHEY and SVGAGI. The CDR3 totals 13 residues. The CDR3 sequence is CASSSRTGGELFF. DNA for the CDR3: TGTGCCAGCAGTTCCCGGACAGGGGGGGAGCTGTTTTTT.

The J gene is TRBJ2-7, the V gene TRBV2, with TRBD2 matching over 7 bases. Germline V gene data show CDR1 as SNHLY and CDR2 as FYNNEI. V was pared by 6 bases and J by 0 bases, with 5 bases of the junction left unmatched. This CDR3 has 14 residues. The CDR3 here is CASRKERDSYEQYF. CDR3 nucleotide sequence: TGTGCCAGCAGGAAAGAGCGGGACTCCTACGAGCAGTACTTC.

In DNA, the CDR3 is TGTGCCAGCAGCTTGAAAGGGGGGACATTGTCCTACGAGCAGTACGTC. Protein: CASSLKGGTLSYEQYV. The chain uses TRBV5-6 and TRBJ2-7; D is tentatively TRBD1 or TRBD2 (6 bases each). With 1 base removed from V and 1 base from J, the gap between germline ends came to 15 bases. The CDR3 runs 16 residues. Germline CDR1 is SGHDT and CDR2 is YYEEEE.

V usage is TRBV3-1 (or the pseudogene TRBV3-2) and J usage is TRBJ2-7; D may match TRBD1 or TRBD2 (6 bases each). The length of the CDR3 is 14 residues. Germline CDR1 reads LGHDT; CDR2 reads YNNKEL (reference sequence). Trimming shortened V by 1 base and J by 7 bases, and 14 bases separated the two germline ends. The CDR3, as DNA: TGTGCCAGCAGCCAAGTATCACAGGGAGGTGAGCAGTACTTC. This translates into CASSQVSQGGEQYF.

The chain joins TRBV7-9 to TRBJ1-5, with 7 bases matching TRBD1. Unmatched junction bases numbered 11, after V lost 5 bases and J lost 4 bases. Germline CDR1 is SEHNR and CDR2 is FQNEAQ (reference sequence). The CDR3 has 16 amino acids. CDR3 region: CASSPPGRGANQPQHF. In DNA, the CDR3 is TGTGCCAGCAGCCCACCGGGCAGGGGGGCAAATCAGCCCCAGCATTTT.

V is TRBV21-1 and J is TRBJ1-5; TRBD1 is taken as the D call from the table, unchecked against the DNA. TRBV21-1 corresponds to a pseudogene. The CDR3 loop spans 17 amino acids. The CDR3 region has the DNA TGTGCCAGCAGCAAACGGGGCCGGGACAGGCGAAATCAGCCCCAGCATTTT. As protein: CASSKRGRDRRNQPQHF.

This clone appeared a single time. The chain links TRBV13 to TRBJ2-4; 7 bases align to TRBD2. V shed 2 bases and J 7 bases; nucleotides not matched to a gene: 8. Germline CDR1 is PRHDT and CDR2 is FYEKMQ (reference sequence). The CDR3 runs 15 residues. CDR3 protein: CASSLYRREKNIQYF. The CDR3 nucleotides read TGTGCCAGCAGCTTATATCGGCGGGAGAAGAACATTCAGTACTTC. The complete variable domain, with remaining parts taken from reference TRBV13 and TRBJ2-4, reads AAGVIQSPRHLIKEKRETATLKCYPIPRHDTVYWYQQGPGQDPQFLISFYEKMQSDKGSIPDRFSAQQFSDYHSELNMSSLELGDSALYFCASSLYRREKNIQYFGAGTRLSVL.

V gene TRBV5-5 combines with J gene TRBJ2-4; no definite D call. The CDR3 is 13 residues long. Trimming took 0 bases from V and 5 from J, leaving 6 bases between them. CDR1 SGHKS and CDR2 YYEKEE come from the germline V gene (reference sequence). The CDR3 sequence: CASSLVVENIQYF. The CDR3 coding sequence is TGTGCCAGCAGCTTGGTTGTAGAAAACATTCAGTACTTC.

The rearrangement links TRBV7-9 to TRBJ2-3, with a weak D call TRBD1 (6 bases). This CDR3 has 14 amino acids. V gave up 5 bases and J gave up 3 bases, with 12 bases separating them. CDR1 SEHNR and CDR2 FQNEAQ come from the germline V gene (reference sequence). The CDR3 protein is CASSPNQGTDTQYF. The CDR3 DNA sequence: TGTGCCAGCAGCCCGAATCAGGGGACAGATACGCAGTATTTT.

The chain joins TRBV27 to TRBJ2-3, with 9 bases that match TRBD2. Per germline, CDR1 MNHEY and CDR2 SMNVEV (reference sequence). The CDR3 runs 15 residues. Losses at the gene ends were 3 bases for V and 10 bases for J; bases not matched to a gene: 11. In nucleotides, the CDR3 is TGTGCCAGCAGTTTCATCACGTCGAAGCGGGGGGCGCAGTATTTT. Encoded protein: CASSFITSKRGAQYF.

V is TRBV27 and J is TRBJ2-3; D is possibly TRBD2 (6 bases). The CDR3 totals 14 residues. CDR1 and CDR2 (germline): MNHEY, SMNVEV (reference sequence). With 8 bases removed from V and 4 bases from J, the gap between germline ends came to 16 bases. The CDR3 nucleotides are TGTGCCAGCGCCATCAGGAGGGACGCAGATACGCAGTATTTT. Translation: CASAIRRDADTQYF.

This clone has a single count. The chain uses TRBV28 and TRBJ1-2, with 11 bases fitting TRBD1. The V gene end was trimmed by 9 bases and the J gene end by 3 bases; junction bases not matched to a gene: 9. The CDR3 is 15 residues long. Germline V gene sequence: CDR1 MDHEN, CDR2 SYDVKM. The CDR3, as DNA: TGTGCCAGTACCTCCGGGACAGGGGGTCACTATGGCTACACCTTC. It codes for CASTSGTGGHYGYTF.

The V and J genes are TRBV5-1 and TRBJ2-7; 9 bases map to TRBD1. CDR1 and CDR2 from the germline V gene are SGHRS and YFSETQ. The CDR3 has 14 amino acids. Trimming cost V 0 bases and J 6 bases; bases outside gene matches: 4. CDR3 sequence reads: CASSLAGTGSEQYV. The CDR3 DNA reads as TGCGCCAGCAGCTTGGCGGGGACAGGGAGCGAGCAGTACGTC.

The chain uses TRBV9 and TRBJ2-7; 9 nucleotides agree with TRBD2. V dropped 3 bases and J dropped 4; count of bases not matched to a gene: 5. Per germline, CDR1 SGDLS and CDR2 YYNGEE. This CDR3 contains 14 residues. CDR3 loop: CASSATSGGYEQYF. The DNA of the CDR3 is TGTGCCAGCAGCGCGACTAGCGGAGGATACGAGCAGTACTTC. Looking up the rest from reference TRBV9 and TRBJ2-7 gives the full variable domain: DSGVTQTPKHLITATGQRVTLRCSPRSGDLSVYWYQQSLDQGLQFLIQYYNGEERAKGNILERFSAQQFPDLHSELNLSSLELGDSALYFCASSATSGGYEQYFGPGTRLTVT.

A remark on this clone: The same CDR3 also results from other DNA sequences found in this sample. This chain connects TRBV7-2 to TRBJ1-5; a weak D match, TRBD1 (6 bases). The V and J ends lost 5 bases and 2 bases respectively, with 10 bases between them. This CDR3 spans 14 amino acids. CDR1 is SGHTA and CDR2 is FQGNSA in the germline V gene. The CDR3 bases are TGTGCCAGCAGCCCTTCAGGGGGCAATCAGCCCCAGCATTTT. It specifies CASSPSGGNQPQHF. Variable domain in full (rest from reference TRBV7-2 and TRBJ1-5): GAGVSQSPSNKVTEKGKDVELRCDPISGHTALYWYRQSLGQGLEFLIYFQGNSAPDKSGLPSDRFSAERTGGSVSTLTIQRTQQEDSAVYLCASSPSGGNQPQHFGDGTRLSIL.

This clone has just a few counts. The genes are TRBV12-5 and TRBJ1-5; TRBD1 is a possible D gene (6 bases). Germline assignment: CDR1 LGHNT and CDR2 FRNRAP. Trimming stripped 3 bases from V and 1 base from J, with 28 bases between. This CDR3 is 21 amino acids long. The CDR3 DNA follows: TGTGCTAGTGGTTTTTACCGAAGGGGCACAGGGCGGTTGAAGAGCAATCAGCCCCAGCATTTT. Protein product: CASGFYRRGTGRLKSNQPQHF.

The chain joins TRBV7-9 to TRBJ2-7; D is uncertain. The CDR3 has 16 residues. Trimming took off 5 bases at V and 7 bases at J, with 24 bases between the two ends. Germline V gives CDR1 SEHNR, CDR2 FQNEAQ (reference sequence). CDR3 sequence: CASSTTRVGPSAEQYF. The CDR3 DNA reads as TGTGCCAGCAGCACGACCCGTGTGGGTCCCTCGGCGGAGCAGTACTTC.

This rearrangement joins TRBV9 to TRBJ2-3, with TRBD1 identical over 8 bases. The ends lost 3 bases at V and 4 bases at J; junction bases unmatched: 1. There are 13 residues in the CDR3. CDR1 is SGDLS and CDR2 is YYNGEE in the germline V gene. The CDR3 coding sequence is TGTGCCAGCAGCGCGGACAGGGCAGATACGCAGTATTTT. This translates into CASSADRADTQYF.

The chain combines TRBV20-1 with TRBJ1-3; the D is unclear. CDR1 and CDR2 from the germline V gene are DFQATT and SNEGSKA (reference sequence). V was clipped by 4 bases and J by 4 bases, with 2 bases between them. The CDR3 contains 10 residues. The CDR3 protein is CSAIGNTIYF. The CDR3, as DNA: TGCAGTGCTATCGGAAACACCATATATTTT.

CDR3 sequence reads: CASSQGGSGGTDTQYF. The CDR3 DNA is TGTGCCAGCAGCCAGGGGGGCTCCGGGGGCACAGATACGCAGTATTTT. The genes are TRBV7-9 and TRBJ2-3; perhaps TRBD1 as D (7 bases). Trimming took 5 bases from V and 1 from J, leaving 16 bases between them. Per germline, CDR1 SEHNR and CDR2 FQNEAQ (reference sequence). CDR3 length equals 16 residues.